The entry below describes one T cell receptor beta chain. Its specific antigen is unknown. No base quality information exists; no much larger clone differs at one position. This sample is part of a study of human versus mouse CDR3 diversity and MHC coevolution (dated by TCRdb to about 2017). Some background on the complete study: According to reports, the immunoSEQ assay can detect one in 200,000 T cells and keeps multiplex PCR amplification bias to a minimum. Across the mouse and human samples, each sample yielded between roughly 0.6 x 10^7 and 1.6 x 10^7 valid reads. Human naive CD4 T cell repertoires served as a reference for TCR selection on multiple MHC II alleles, compared against human-TCR-locus transgenic mice with single MHC II. Three healthy volunteer blood donors made up the human cohort, with one aged 30 to 39, one aged 40 to 50 and one aged 60 to 69 at collection. Points the paper makes about the study in general: On average, humans had more CDR3 deletions and insertions than mice did, pointing to greater exonuclease and TdT activity. Repertoire diversity was not considered directly comparable between humans and mice because human T cells were selected on roughly 6 MHC II alleles. iCHAO1 estimates gave humans the largest TCR beta repertoire, some 1.6 million clonotypes, attributed likely to selection by multiple MHC II molecules. The lowest clonal inequality scores among all compared groups were observed in most of the three human donors.

The QIAGEN blood and tissue kit was used to extract genomic DNA from the sorted cells, and that DNA was then quantified on a NanoDrop 1000. TCR alpha and beta chains were deep sequenced and quantified on the immunoSEQ platform using multiplex PCR of genomic DNA. Per the authors' processing: Annotation of the TCR sequences relied on IMGT gene and region definitions. As a stand-in for the preselection repertoire, out-of-frame rearrangements were used and set against in-frame clonotypes. Repertoire size was estimated with the iCHAO1 estimator supplied with the immunoSEQ platform. Clonal inequality was measured with a Gini index on in-frame amino acid clonotypes, based on the Lorenz curve. The intersect function in the R package tcR was used to count shared clonotypes, while the Jaccard index served to score similarity. Principal component analysis of V, J and V-J usage frequencies was run with the R prcomp function without normalization. TCRdb carries this immuneACCESS record with in-frame sequences only. Its versions omit some clonotypes, under half of them owing to an unresolved V gene in the studies checked, with the rest unexplained. That table supplies the V and J calls and clone size; D and trimming were determined from the DNA. This sample holds some 60,000 clones; around 94% were observed only once. The ten largest account for approximately 19% of the sample.

CDR3 length: 15 amino acids, cysteine to phenylalanine. Of all the DNA, just the CDR3 is kept, 45 bases in frame from base 1. Based on the germline V gene, the CDR1 and CDR2 sequences are SGDLS and YYNGEE. V is trimmed back by 2 bases and J by 7 bases, and the junction contains 6 bases that no gene match accounts for. Naive CD4 T cells, defined as CD45RO-negative and CD62L-positive, were isolated from PBMCs by fluorescence-activated cell sorting. Around 50 ml of fresh peripheral blood was drawn per donor, and PBMCs were isolated by Ficoll density centrifugation. Sorting was performed on a FACSAria III instrument, with purity above 95% for all samples.

The sequence was obtained from a person aged 55 to 70 in good health. Sequencing was done on a sample of naive CD4+ T cells from blood. The sample's cell subset or site, from its label and the paper: CD45RO-negative CD62L-positive naive CD4 T cells. This chain joins TRBV9 to TRBJ1-4, with 9 middle bases fitting TRBD1. The CDR3 amino acid sequence is: CASSVRTGESEKLFF. The nucleotide sequence is TGTGCCAGCAGCGTCCGGACAGGGGAGAGTGAAAAACTGTTTTTT.